This T cell receptor (beta chain) emerged from a study of T-cell reconstitution after alpha-beta-depleted transplantation in children (dated by TCRdb to 2016 to 2017). In terms of the full investigation: Using TCR repertoire profiling, the study quantitatively followed how T-cell immune reconstitution unfolded in children after TCRalphabeta/CD19-depleted allogeneic hematopoietic cell transplantation. Results the study describes overall, beyond this receptor: In some patients, high TCRbeta diversity at day 60 was attributed to recipient T cells and intrathymic progenitors that had survived conditioning. About two months after transplant, the apparently early recovery of alphabetaT-cell counts reportedly depended on just several hundred clones that had expanded rapidly and came from non-depleted graft cells. Hyperexpanded clone frequencies declined over subsequent months; after one year, T-cell counts and TCRbeta diversity were mostly attributed to newly produced T cells.

The treatment or condition label of this sample denotes: allogeneic hematopoietic cell transplantation with graft depleted of TCRalphabeta T cells and CD19 B cells. The transplant recipients were children given TCRalphabeta/CD19-depleted allogeneic hematopoietic cell grafts. The library was made by PCR. Sequencing instrument: Illumina HiSeq 2500. TCR libraries were prepared with molecular barcoding, using unique molecular identifiers to normalize TCRbeta repertoire quantification. TCRdb reprocessing: public reads trimmed at Q25 with fastp, clones called with MiXCR, in-frame beta chains kept. Duplicate CDR3 protein sequences are folded into a single record with the most common DNA and genes. The sample has 120,000 to 150,000 distinct CDR3 sequences on record, roughly 8.8% of them singletons. The biggest ten clones account for over 15% of the sample. The table lists this clonotype with a few counts. What antigen it recognizes has not been identified. The record has no base qualities; no much larger clone is one base away.

CDR3 length: 16 amino acids, cysteine to phenylalanine. This entry keeps only the CDR3 DNA: 48 bases, framed from base 1. V is pruned by 6 bases and J by 5 bases, leaving 9 bases of the junction without a gene match. From a lookup of the germline V gene, CDR1 and CDR2 are ENHRY and SYGVKD. Specimen: PBMCs, mostly from graft donor cells, collected 180 days after TCRalphabeta/CD19-depleted stem cell transplant. The origin of this receptor is a female patient aged 2-15 years who had a stem cell transplant for congenital amegakaryocytic thrombocytopenia, so the T cells may come from the graft donor. The chain is encoded by TRBV10-3 joined to TRBJ2-2, and 10 bases in between align with TRBD2. The CDR3 amino acid sequence is: CAIRLPSGSATGELFF. The DNA is as follows: TGTGCCATCAGACTTCCTAGCGGGAGTGCTACCGGGGAGCTGTTTTTT.